The rows below give T cell receptor beta chains drawn from one sample of a study of blood T cell repertoires in COVID-19. TCRdb keeps only in-frame clones here, not all; method: immunoSEQ multiplex PCR. This table holds some 150,000 clones, around 85% found once. The sample taken for sequencing was peripheral blood. The source of these receptors is a middle-aged woman with active or convalescent COVID-19. Each CDR3 is given with its conserved first and last residue.

TRBJ2-7	TRBV15	15	CATSRPIDSSYEQYF
TRBJ1-5	TRBV19	15	CASSILVGGYQPQHF
TRBJ1-6	TRBV7-9	16	CASSLGVTSYNSPLHF
TRBJ1-2	TRBV28	13	CASSLDRDYGYTF
TRBJ2-7	TRBV19	15	CASSLGTGGSYEQYF
TRBJ1-2	TRBV5-6	15	CASSLGGTHSYGYTF
TRBJ2-5	TRBV19	15	CASSILAGGQETQYF
TRBJ2-7	TRBV28	13	CASSQQTGNEQYF
TRBJ2-1	TRBV30	11	CAWSGQGEFFF
TRBJ1-2	TRBV5-6	14	CASSLEGAFLGYTF
TRBJ1-1	TRBV9	16	CASSISRDRGGTEAFF
TRBJ1-1	TRBV11-3	12	CASSAQGTEAFF
TRBJ2-7	TRBV19	15	CASSPGQTSSYEQYF
TRBJ2-2	TRBV24-1	20	CATSDWTGTSESHSTGELFF
TRBJ2-2	TRBV6-2/TRBV6-3	16	CASSSIRTGVGGELFF
TRBJ1-4	TRBV2	15	CASSDTRWGDEKLFF
TRBJ2-6	TRBV4-1	21	CASSQDRVRTAFGPGANVLTF
TRBJ1-2	TRBV7-2	16	CASSLGPGQGSDGYTF
TRBJ2-7	TRBV28	14	CASSGTGSSYEQYF
TRBJ2-4	TRBV3-1/TRBV3-2	17	CASSQSSGVKGKNIQYF
TRBJ2-3	TRBV20-1	11	CSARSSGTQYF
TRBJ2-7	TRBV25-1	13	CASSEFGVYEQYF
TRBJ2-1	TRBV3-1/TRBV3-2	16	CASSQAPRMTGGEQFF
TRBJ1-3	TRBV10-3	14	CAIGQGAGGNTIYF
TRBJ1-1	TRBV28	15	CASSPTDRRGTEAFF
TRBJ2-7	TRBV6-5	14	CASSYSRLAYEQYF
TRBJ1-2	TRBV6-5	13	CASRGTGHYGYTF
TRBJ1-5	TRBV7-9	14	CASSLGQANQPQHF